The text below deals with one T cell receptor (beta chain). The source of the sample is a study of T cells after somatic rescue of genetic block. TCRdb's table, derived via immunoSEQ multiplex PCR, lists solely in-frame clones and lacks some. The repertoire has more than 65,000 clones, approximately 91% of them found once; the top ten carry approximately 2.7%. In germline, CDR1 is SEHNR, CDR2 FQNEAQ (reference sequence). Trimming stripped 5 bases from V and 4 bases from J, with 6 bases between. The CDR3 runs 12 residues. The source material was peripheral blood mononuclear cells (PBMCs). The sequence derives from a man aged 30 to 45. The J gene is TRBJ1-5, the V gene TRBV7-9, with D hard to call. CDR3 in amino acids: CASSVQNQPQHF. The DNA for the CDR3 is TGTGCCAGCAGCGTACAGAATCAGCCCCAGCATTTT.